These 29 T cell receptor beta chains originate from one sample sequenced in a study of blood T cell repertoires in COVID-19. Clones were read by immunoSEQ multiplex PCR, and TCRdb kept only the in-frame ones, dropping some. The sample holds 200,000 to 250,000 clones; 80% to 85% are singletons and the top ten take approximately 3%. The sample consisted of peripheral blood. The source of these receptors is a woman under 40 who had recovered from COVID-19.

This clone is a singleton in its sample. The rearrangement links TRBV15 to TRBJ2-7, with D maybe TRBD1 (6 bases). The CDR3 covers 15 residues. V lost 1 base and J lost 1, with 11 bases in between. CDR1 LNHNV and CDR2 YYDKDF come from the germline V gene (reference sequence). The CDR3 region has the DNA TGTGCCACCAGCAGAGTGTTACAGGGATCCTACGAGCAGTACTTC. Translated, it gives CATSRVLQGSYEQYF.

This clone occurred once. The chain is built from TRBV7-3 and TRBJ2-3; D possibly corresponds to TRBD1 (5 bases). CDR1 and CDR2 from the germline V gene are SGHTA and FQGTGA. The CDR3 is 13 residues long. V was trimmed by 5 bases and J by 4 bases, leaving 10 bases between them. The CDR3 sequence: CASSAQGSDTQYF. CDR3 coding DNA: TGTGCCAGCAGCGCCCAGGGCTCAGATACGCAGTATTTT. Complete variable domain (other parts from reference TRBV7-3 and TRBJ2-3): GAGVSQTPSNKVTEKGKYVELRCDPISGHTALYWYRQSLGQGPEFLIYFQGTGAADDSGLPNDRFFAVRPEGSVSTLKIQRTERGDSAVYLCASSAQGSDTQYFGPGTRLTVL.

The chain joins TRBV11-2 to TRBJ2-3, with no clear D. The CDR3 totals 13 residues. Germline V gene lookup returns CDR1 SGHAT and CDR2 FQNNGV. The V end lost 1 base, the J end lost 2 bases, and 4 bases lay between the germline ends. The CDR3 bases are TGTGCCAGCAGCTTAGTCCTCACAGATACGCAGTATTTT. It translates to CASSLVLTDTQYF.

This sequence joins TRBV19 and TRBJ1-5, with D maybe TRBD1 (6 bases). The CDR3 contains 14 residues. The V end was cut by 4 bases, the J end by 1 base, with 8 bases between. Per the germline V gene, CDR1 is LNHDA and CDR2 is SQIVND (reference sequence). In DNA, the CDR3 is TGTGCCAGTAGTACAGGGGTCAGCAATCAGCCCCAGCATTTT. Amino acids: CASSTGVSNQPQHF.

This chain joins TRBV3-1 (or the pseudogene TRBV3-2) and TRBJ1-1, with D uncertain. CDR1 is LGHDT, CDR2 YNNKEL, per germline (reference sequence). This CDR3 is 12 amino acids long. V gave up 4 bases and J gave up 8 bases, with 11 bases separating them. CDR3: CASSPRVGEAFF. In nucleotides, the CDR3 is TGTGCCAGCAGCCCCAGAGTCGGGGAAGCTTTCTTT.

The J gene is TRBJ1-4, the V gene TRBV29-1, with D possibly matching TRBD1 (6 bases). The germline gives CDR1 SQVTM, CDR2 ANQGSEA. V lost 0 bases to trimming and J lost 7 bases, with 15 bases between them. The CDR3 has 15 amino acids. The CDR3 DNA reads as TGCAGCGTTGAAGATCGGGGGGGCACAGGTGAAAAACTGTTTTTT. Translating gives CSVEDRGGTGEKLFF. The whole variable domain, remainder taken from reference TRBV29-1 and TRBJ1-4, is SAVISQKPSRDICQRGTSLTIQCQVDSQVTMMFWYRQQPGQSLTLIATANQGSEATYESGFVIDKFPISRPNLTFSTLTVSNMSPEDSSIYLCSVEDRGGTGEKLFFGSGTQLSVL.

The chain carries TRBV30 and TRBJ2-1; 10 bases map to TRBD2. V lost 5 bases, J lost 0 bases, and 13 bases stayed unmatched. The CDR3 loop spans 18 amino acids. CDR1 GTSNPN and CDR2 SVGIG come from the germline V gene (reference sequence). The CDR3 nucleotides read TGTGCCTGGTCCCGGCTTCGGACTAGCGGACGCTCCTACAATGAGCAGTTCTTC. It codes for CAWSRLRTSGRSYNEQFF. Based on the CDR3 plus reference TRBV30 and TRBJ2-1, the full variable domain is SQTIHQWPATLVQPVGSPLSLECTVEGTSNPNLYWYRQAAGRGLQLLFYSVGIGQISSEVPQNLSASRPQDRQFILSSKKLLLSDSGFYLCAWSRLRTSGRSYNEQFFGPGTRLTVL.

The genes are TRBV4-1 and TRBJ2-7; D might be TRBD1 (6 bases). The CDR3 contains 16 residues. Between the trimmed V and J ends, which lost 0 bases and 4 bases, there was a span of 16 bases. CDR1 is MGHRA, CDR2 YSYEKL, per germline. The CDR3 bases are TGCGCCAGCAGCCAAGAACGGGACACAAGAGGATACGAGCAGTACTTC. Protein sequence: CASSQERDTRGYEQYF.

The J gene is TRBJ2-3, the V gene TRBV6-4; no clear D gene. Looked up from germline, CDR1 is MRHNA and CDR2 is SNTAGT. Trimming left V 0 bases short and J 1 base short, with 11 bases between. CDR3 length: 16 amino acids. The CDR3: CASSDSFRRCTDTQYF. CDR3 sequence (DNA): TGTGCCAGCAGTGACTCATTTAGGAGATGCACAGATACGCAGTATTTT.

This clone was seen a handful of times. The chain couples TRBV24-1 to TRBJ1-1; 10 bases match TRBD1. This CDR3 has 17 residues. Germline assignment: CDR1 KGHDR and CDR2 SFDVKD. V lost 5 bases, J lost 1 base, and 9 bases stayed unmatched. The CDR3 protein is CATSGRQGAIKNTEAFF. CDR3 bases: TGTGCCACCAGTGGCCGACAGGGGGCTATAAAGAACACTGAAGCTTTCTTT.

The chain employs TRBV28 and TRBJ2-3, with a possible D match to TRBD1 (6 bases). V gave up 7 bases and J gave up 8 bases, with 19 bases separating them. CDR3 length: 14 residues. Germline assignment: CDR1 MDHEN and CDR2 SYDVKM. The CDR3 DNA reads TGTGCCAGCATCCAGACAGGCGGAGTAGGTACGCAGTATTTT. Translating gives CASIQTGGVGTQYF.

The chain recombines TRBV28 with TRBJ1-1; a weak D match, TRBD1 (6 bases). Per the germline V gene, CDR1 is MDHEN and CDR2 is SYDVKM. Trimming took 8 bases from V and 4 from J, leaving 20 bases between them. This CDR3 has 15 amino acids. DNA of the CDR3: TGTGCCAGCGTATTCCGGGTGATAGGGGGCACTGAAGCTTTCTTT. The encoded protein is CASVFRVIGGTEAFF.

CDR3 region: CASMRALGYGYTF. CDR3 bases: TGTGCCAGCATGAGGGCCCTAGGGTATGGCTACACCTTC. The chain uses TRBV6-5 and TRBJ1-2; D remains unclear. This CDR3 comprises 13 residues. In germline, CDR1 is MNHEY, CDR2 SVGAGI. With 7 bases removed from V and 5 bases from J, the gap between germline ends came to 14 bases.

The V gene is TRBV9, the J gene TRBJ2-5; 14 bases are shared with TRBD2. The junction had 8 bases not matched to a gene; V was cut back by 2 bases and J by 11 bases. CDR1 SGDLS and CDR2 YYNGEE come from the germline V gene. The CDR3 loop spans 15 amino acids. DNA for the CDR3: TGTGCCAGCAGCGTCGGACTAGCGGGAGGCCTTATGCAGTACTTC. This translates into CASSVGLAGGLMQYF.

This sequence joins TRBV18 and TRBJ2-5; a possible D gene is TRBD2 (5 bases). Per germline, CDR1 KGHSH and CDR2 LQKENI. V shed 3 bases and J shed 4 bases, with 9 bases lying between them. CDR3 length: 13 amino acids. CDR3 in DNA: TGTGCCAGCTCACCTGTTGCGGGAGAGACCCAGTACTTC. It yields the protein CASSPVAGETQYF. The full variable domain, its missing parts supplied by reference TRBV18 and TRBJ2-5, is NAGVMQNPRHLVRRRGQEARLRCSPMKGHSHVYWYRQLPEEGLKFMVYLQKENIIDESGMPKERFSAEFPKEGPSILRIQQVVRGDSAAYFCASSPVAGETQYFGPGTRLLVL.

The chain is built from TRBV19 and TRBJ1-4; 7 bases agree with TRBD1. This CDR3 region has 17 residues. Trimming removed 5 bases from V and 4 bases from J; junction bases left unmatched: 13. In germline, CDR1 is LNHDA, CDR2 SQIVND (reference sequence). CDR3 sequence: CASSRGQDQIINEKLFF. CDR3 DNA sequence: TGTGCCAGTAGTCGAGGACAGGACCAGATCATTAATGAAAAACTGTTTTTT.

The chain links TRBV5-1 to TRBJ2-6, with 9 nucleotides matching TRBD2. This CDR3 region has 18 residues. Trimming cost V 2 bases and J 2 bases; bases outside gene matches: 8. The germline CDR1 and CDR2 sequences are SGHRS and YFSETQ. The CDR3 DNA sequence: TGCGCCAGCAGCTTAATTCCTAGCGGGAACACTGGGGCCAACGTCCTGACTTTC. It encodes CASSLIPSGNTGANVLTF. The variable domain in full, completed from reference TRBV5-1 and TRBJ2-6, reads KAGVTQTPRYLIKTRGQQVTLSCSPISGHRSVSWYQQTPGQGLQFLFEYFSETQRNKGNFPGRFSGRQFSNSRSEMNVSTLELGDSALYLCASSLIPSGNTGANVLTFGAGSRLTVL.

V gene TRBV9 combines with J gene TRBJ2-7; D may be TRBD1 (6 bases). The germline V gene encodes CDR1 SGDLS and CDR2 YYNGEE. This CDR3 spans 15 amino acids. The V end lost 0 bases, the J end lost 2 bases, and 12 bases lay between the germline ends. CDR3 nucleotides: TGTGCCAGCAGCGTAGAAGGTGCAGGGGCCTACGAGCAGTACTTC. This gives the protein CASSVEGAGAYEQYF. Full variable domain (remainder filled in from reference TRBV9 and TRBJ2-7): DSGVTQTPKHLITATGQRVTLRCSPRSGDLSVYWYQQSLDQGLQFLIQYYNGEERAKGNILERFSAQQFPDLHSELNLSSLELGDSALYFCASSVEGAGAYEQYFGPGTRLTVT.

The DNA of the CDR3 is TGTGCCAGCAGTTCTAACACCGGGGAGCTGTTTTTT. It codes for CASSSNTGELFF. V gene TRBV28 combines with J gene TRBJ2-2; no definite D call. CDR1 is MDHEN and CDR2 is SYDVKM in the germline V gene. This CDR3 has 12 residues. V dropped 4 bases and J dropped 2 bases, with 2 bases sitting between them.

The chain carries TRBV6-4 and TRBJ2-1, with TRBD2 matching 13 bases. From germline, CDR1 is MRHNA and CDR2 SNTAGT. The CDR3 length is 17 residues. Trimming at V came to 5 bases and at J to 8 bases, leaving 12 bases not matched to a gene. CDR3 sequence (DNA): TGTGCCAGCAGTCCCGACCGGACTAGCGGGAGACCCGATGAGCAGTTCTTC. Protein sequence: CASSPDRTSGRPDEQFF.

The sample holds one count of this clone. The CDR3 region has the DNA TGTGCCAGCAGTGAAGGCCCAGGCGATCTCTACGAGCAGTACTTC. As protein: CASSEGPGDLYEQYF. The chain has TRBV6-1 and TRBJ2-7, with D unclear. This CDR3 spans 15 amino acids. CDR1 is MNHNS, CDR2 SASEGT, per germline. V was pared by 1 base and J by 3 bases, with 13 bases between.

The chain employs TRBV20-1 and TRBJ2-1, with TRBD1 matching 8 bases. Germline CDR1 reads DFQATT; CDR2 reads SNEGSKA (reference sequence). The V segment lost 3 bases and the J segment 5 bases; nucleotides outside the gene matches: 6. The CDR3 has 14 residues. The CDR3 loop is CSASNYRGNNEQFF. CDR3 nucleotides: TGCAGTGCTAGTAACTACAGGGGGAACAATGAGCAGTTCTTC.

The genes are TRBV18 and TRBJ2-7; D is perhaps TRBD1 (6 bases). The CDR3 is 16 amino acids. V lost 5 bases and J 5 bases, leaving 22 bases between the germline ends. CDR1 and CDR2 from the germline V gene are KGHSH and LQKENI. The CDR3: CASSIMGNGRGNEQYF. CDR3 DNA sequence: TGTGCCAGCTCAATAATGGGGAACGGCAGGGGCAACGAGCAGTACTTC.

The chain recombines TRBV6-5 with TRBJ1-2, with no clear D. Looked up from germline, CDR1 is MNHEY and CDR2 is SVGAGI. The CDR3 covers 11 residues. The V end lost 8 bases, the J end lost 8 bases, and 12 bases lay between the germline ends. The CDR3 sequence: CASGGFSGYTF. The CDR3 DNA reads TGTGCCAGCGGAGGGTTCTCCGGCTACACCTTC.

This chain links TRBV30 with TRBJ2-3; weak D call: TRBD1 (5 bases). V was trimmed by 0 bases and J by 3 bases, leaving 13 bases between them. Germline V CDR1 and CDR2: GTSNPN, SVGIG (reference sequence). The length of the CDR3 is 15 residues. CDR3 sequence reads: CAWSVRAGYTDTQYF. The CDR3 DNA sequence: TGTGCCTGGAGTGTACGGGCAGGGTATACAGATACGCAGTATTTT.

CDR3 region: CASSSPGGNNEQFF. CDR3 bases: TGTGCCAGCAGCTCACCGGGGGGAAACAATGAGCAGTTCTTC. The V and J genes are TRBV7-2 and TRBJ2-1; the match to TRBD2 covers 7 bases. The CDR3 length is 14 residues. Germline assignment: CDR1 SGHTA and CDR2 FQGNSA. Losses at the gene ends were 4 bases for V and 5 bases for J; bases not matched to a gene: 5.

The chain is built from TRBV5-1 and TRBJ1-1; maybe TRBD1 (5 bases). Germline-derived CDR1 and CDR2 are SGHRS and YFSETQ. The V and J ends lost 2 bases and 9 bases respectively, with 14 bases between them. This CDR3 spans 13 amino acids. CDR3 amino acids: CASSFEAGIQAFF. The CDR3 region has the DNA TGCGCCAGCAGCTTTGAAGCAGGGATACAAGCTTTCTTT.

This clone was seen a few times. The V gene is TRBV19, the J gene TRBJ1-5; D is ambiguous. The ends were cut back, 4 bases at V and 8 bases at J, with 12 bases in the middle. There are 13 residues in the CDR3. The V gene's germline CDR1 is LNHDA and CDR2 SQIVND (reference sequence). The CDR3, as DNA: TGTGCCAGTAGTAACCCGAGCCATAAGCCCCAGCATTTT. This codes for CASSNPSHKPQHF.

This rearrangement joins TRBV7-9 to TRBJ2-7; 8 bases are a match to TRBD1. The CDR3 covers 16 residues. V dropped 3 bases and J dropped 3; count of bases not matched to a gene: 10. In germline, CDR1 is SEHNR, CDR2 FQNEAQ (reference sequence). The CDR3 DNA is TGTGCCAGCAGCTTGGATACAGGGGGTAGATACTACGAGCAGTACTTC. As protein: CASSLDTGGRYYEQYF. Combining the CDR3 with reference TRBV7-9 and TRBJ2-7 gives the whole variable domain DTGVSQNPRHKITKRGQNVTFRCDPISEHNRLYWYRQTLGQGPEFLTYFQNEAQLEKSRLLSDRFSAERPKGSFSTLEIQRTEQGDSAMYLCASSLDTGGRYYEQYFGPGTRLTVT.